This T cell receptor beta chain was captured by sequencing in a study of blood T cell repertoires in COVID-19. Study as a whole: Sample material is recorded as cDNA or gDNA derived from T cells, B-cell-depleted T cells, or PBMCs.

Method: immunoSEQ multiplex PCR; TCRdb's copy keeps in-frame clones and lacks some. The table lists 310,000 or so clones, around 88% of them singletons. Unmatched junction bases numbered 12, after V lost 9 bases and J lost 3 bases. CDR3 size: 14 residues. Germline lookup yields CDR1 SGDLS and CDR2 YYNGEE. This chain joins TRBV9 and TRBJ2-7, with 7 positions matching TRBD2. The receptor was derived from a woman between 35 and 50 years old who had recovered from COVID-19. Sequencing used PBMCs or T cells enriched from blood (not recorded which). The CDR3 bases are TGTGCCACCGTGGGAGCGGGACCTCGCTACGAGCAGTACTTC. This gives the protein CATVGAGPRYEQYF.